The 28 T cell receptor beta chains listed next were all sequenced from one sample in a study of OX40 agonist ivuxolimab in advanced cancers. Libraries were constructed by the immunoSEQ multiplex PCR assay. The source is immuneACCESS, and TCRdb retained only in-frame sequences with V and J called. Part of the clones is not carried over; for the studies checked, unresolved V genes explain less than half of this, and the remainder is unexplained. Across this sample there are some 50,000 clones, with roughly four fifths seen only once. Over 0.6% of the sample is in the top ten clones. The sample here was CD4+ or CD8+ T cells sorted from blood, taken in a trial of the OX40 agonist ivuxolimab. The source of these receptors is an adult with an advanced solid tumor such as melanoma, head and neck, liver or kidney cancer.

The gene calls are TRBV6-5 and TRBJ1-6, with 8 bases fitting TRBD1. The CDR3 is made up of 14 amino acids. CDR1 is MNHEY and CDR2 is SVGAGI in the germline V gene. V dropped 8 bases and J dropped 8; count of bases not matched to a gene: 8. As DNA, the CDR3 is TGTGCCAGCCTGGGCGGACAGGGCGATTCACCCCTCCACTTT. Its translation: CASLGGQGDSPLHF.

The chain recombines TRBV29-1 with TRBJ2-3; TRBD2 aligns across 8 bases. Unmatched junction bases numbered 13, after V lost 5 bases and J lost 0 bases. The germline V gene has CDR1 SQVTM and CDR2 ANQGSEA. The CDR3 sequence is 17 residues long. The CDR3 sequence is CSVKGRGGSWSTDTQYF. CDR3 DNA: TGCAGCGTTAAGGGCCGGGGGGGCTCTTGGAGCACAGATACGCAGTATTTT.

The chain carries TRBV19 and TRBJ1-4, with a tentative D call TRBD1 (5 bases). Germline CDR1 reads LNHDA; CDR2 reads SQIVND (reference sequence). The CDR3 sequence is 17 residues long. V was shortened by 5 bases and J by 0 bases, with 16 bases between the two germline ends. The CDR3 loop reads CASSSRGKSTTNEKLFF. The DNA for the CDR3 is TGTGCCAGTAGTTCGAGGGGTAAATCCACAACTAATGAAAAACTGTTTTTT.

This clone showed up just once. The chain joins TRBV21-1 to TRBJ2-6. TRBV21-1 is tagged as a pseudogene. CDR3 length: 16 amino acids. CDR3 protein: CASSKGGTSGANVLTF. The DNA of the CDR3 is TGTGCCAGCAGCAAAGGGGGGACCTCTGGGGCCAACGTCCTGACTTTC.

The J gene is TRBJ2-1, the V gene TRBV6-1, with 9 nucleotides matching TRBD2. Germline V gene sequence: CDR1 MNHNS, CDR2 SASEGT. After removal of 3 bases from V and 6 bases from J, the junction contained 6 bases not matched to a gene. CDR3 length: 15 residues. CDR3 residues: CASSDLSGGRNEQFF. The CDR3 DNA sequence: TGTGCCAGCAGTGACCTAAGCGGGGGGCGCAATGAGCAGTTCTTC.

V and J are TRBV5-4 and TRBJ2-3; D tentatively fits TRBD1 or TRBD2 (5 bases each). V gave up 0 bases and J gave up 6 bases, with 11 bases separating them. CDR1 is SGHNT and CDR2 is YYREEE in the germline V gene (reference sequence). This CDR3 spans 14 amino acids. CDR3 nucleotide sequence: TGTGCCAGCAGCTTGGATTGGGGGAGCGATACGCAGTATTTT. It codes for CASSLDWGSDTQYF.

The gene calls are TRBV19 and TRBJ2-2, with TRBD1 as a possible D gene (6 bases). CDR1 is LNHDA, CDR2 SQIVND, per germline (reference sequence). The CDR3 has 15 residues. Trimming cost V 6 bases and J 6 bases, with 17 bases left between them. CDR3: CASRAVDSPSGELFF. The CDR3 bases are TGTGCCAGTAGGGCGGTGGACAGCCCTTCCGGGGAGCTGTTTTTT. Based on the CDR3 plus reference TRBV19 and TRBJ2-2, the full variable domain is DGGITQSPKYLFRKEGQNVTLSCEQNLNHDAMYWYRQDPGQGLRLIYYSQIVNDFQKGDIAEGYSVSREKKESFPLTVTSAQKNPTAFYLCASRAVDSPSGELFFGEGSRLTVL.

Judged by abundance, this clone is medium-sized. This chain uses TRBV5-1 with TRBJ1-2; perhaps TRBD1 as D (6 bases). V gave up 6 bases and J gave up 4 bases, with 19 bases separating them. CDR3 length equals 15 residues. Per germline, CDR1 SGHRS and CDR2 YFSETQ. CDR3 sequence: CASTETGSPLYGYTF. The DNA for the CDR3 is TGCGCCAGCACCGAGACAGGATCACCCCTCTATGGCTACACCTTC.

The genes are TRBV6-5 and TRBJ2-2; D is unresolved. V was cut by 6 bases and J by 0 bases, with 8 bases left in between. The germline CDR1 and CDR2 sequences are MNHEY and SVGAGI. The CDR3 consists of 14 residues. CDR3 sequence (DNA): TGTGCCAGCAGCCGGATTGCGAACACCGGGGAGCTGTTTTTT. Translation: CASSRIANTGELFF.

CDR3 DNA: TGTGCCAGCAGCGGAGGGATTCTGGGGACCCAGTACTTC. Residues: CASSGGILGTQYF. The rearrangement joins TRBV14 to TRBJ2-5, with D tentatively TRBD2 (6 bases). V lost 5 bases, J lost 7 bases, and 14 bases lay in between. CDR3 length equals 13 residues. Germline lookup yields CDR1 SGHDN and CDR2 FVKESK.

The chain uses TRBV2 and TRBJ2-7, with D perhaps TRBD1 or TRBD2 (5 bases each). Germline CDR1 and CDR2: SNHLY and FYNNEI. V was shortened by 6 bases and J by 7 bases, with 22 bases between the two germline ends. The CDR3 is 15 residues long. This CDR3 reads CASRLGTATLQEQYF. CDR3 nucleotides: TGTGCCAGCAGGCTCGGGACGGCCACCCTACAGGAGCAGTACTTC.

V gene TRBV6-5 combines with J gene TRBJ2-7; maybe TRBD1 (6 bases). V was clipped by 6 bases and J by 0 bases, with 12 bases between them. Germline V gene lookup returns CDR1 MNHEY and CDR2 SVGAGI. The CDR3 length is 14 residues. In DNA, the CDR3 is TGTGCCAGCAGAGGACAGTTGAGCTCCTACGAGCAGTACTTC. The encoded protein is CASRGQLSSYEQYF.

V is TRBV6-4 and J is TRBJ2-1, with 9 bases that match TRBD2. Germline trimming cut 5 bases from V and 6 bases from J; bases unmatched to any gene: 11. Germline V gene lookup returns CDR1 MRHNA and CDR2 SNTAGT. The CDR3 consists of 16 residues. CDR3 DNA: TGTGCCAGCAGTCCTTTGGCGGGGGGGAACCCCAATGAGCAGTTCTTC. As protein: CASSPLAGGNPNEQFF.

This sequence joins TRBV19 and TRBJ2-3; D unresolved. Germline V gives CDR1 LNHDA, CDR2 SQIVND (reference sequence). V was trimmed by 3 bases and J by 6 bases, leaving 4 bases between them. The CDR3 sequence is 11 residues long. CDR3 sequence reads: CASSIADTQYF. The CDR3 DNA reads as TGTGCCAGTAGTATTGCGGATACGCAGTATTTT.

This clone is a singleton in its sample. The gene calls are TRBV18 and TRBJ2-5; D perhaps matches TRBD2 (6 bases). V was trimmed by 2 bases and J by 4 bases, leaving 8 bases between them. Germline V lookup: CDR1 KGHSH, CDR2 LQKENI. The CDR3 is 13 residues long. CDR3 loop: CASSPNGGETQYF. CDR3 in DNA: TGTGCCAGCTCACCAAACGGGGGAGAGACCCAGTACTTC.

V gene TRBV5-4 combines with J gene TRBJ2-2; 8 nucleotides agree with TRBD2. V was pared by 10 bases and J by 3 bases, with 11 bases of the junction left unmatched. This CDR3 region has 15 residues. Germline V CDR1 and CDR2: SGHNT, YYREEE (reference sequence). The CDR3 bases are TGTGCCTTCCCAGCGGGGACTAGGGACACCGGGGAGCTGTTTTTT. This codes for CAFPAGTRDTGELFF.

V is TRBV10-2 and J is TRBJ1-5, with a possible D match to TRBD1 (6 bases). Deletions cut 0 bases from V and 6 bases from J, with 12 bases between. Germline values: CDR1 WSHSY, CDR2 SAAADI. This CDR3 contains 15 residues. As DNA, the CDR3 is TGCGCCAGCAGTGAGTCGAGGGGGATGGTTCAGCCCCAGCATTTT. Its protein product is CASSESRGMVQPQHF.

The genes are TRBV21-1 and TRBJ1-5; TRBD1 was called by the table and not checked on the DNA. TRBV21-1 is marked as a pseudogene. This CDR3 comprises 16 residues. CDR3 nucleotides: TGTGCCAGCAGCAACGATGGACAGGGGATTGGAAAGCCCCAGCATTTT. This codes for CASSNDGQGIGKPQHF.

The chain uses TRBV7-6 and TRBJ2-5, with 9 nucleotides matching TRBD2. From germline, CDR1 is SGHVS and CDR2 FNYEAQ. The CDR3 contains 13 residues. Trimming at V came to 8 bases and at J to 0 bases, leaving 1 base not matched to a gene. The DNA of the CDR3 is TGTGCCAGCGAGCGGGGGGACCAAGAGACCCAGTACTTC. Residues: CASERGDQETQYF.

This clone has just one count. V gene TRBV4-2 combines with J gene TRBJ1-4, with TRBD1 identical over 8 bases. This CDR3 has 16 residues. CDR1 is LGHNA and CDR2 is YNFKEQ in the germline V gene. The trim removed 4 bases at V and 5 bases at J, leaving 9 bases unmatched. The CDR3 is CASSRRLTGENEKLFF. Written as DNA, the CDR3 is TGTGCCAGCAGCCGGAGGCTGACAGGGGAAAATGAAAAACTGTTTTTT.

The chain is built from TRBV5-1 and TRBJ2-7; 11 nucleotides line up with TRBD2. Losses at the gene ends were 4 bases for V and 0 bases for J; bases not matched to a gene: 9. Looked up from germline, CDR1 is SGHRS and CDR2 is YFSETQ. The CDR3 spans 17 residues. CDR3 nucleotide sequence: TGCGCCAGCAGCATGATATTAGCGGGGGGGAGCTCCTACGAGCAGTACTTC. Translated, it gives CASSMILAGGSSYEQYF.

J is TRBJ1-2 and V is TRBV6-5; perhaps TRBD1 as D (5 bases). V lost 7 bases and J lost 3, with 15 bases in between. CDR1 is MNHEY and CDR2 is SVGAGI in the germline V gene. The CDR3 has 14 residues. The DNA for the CDR3 is TGTGCCAGCATACCCTCGGGGGGACACTATGGCTACACCTTC. Amino acids: CASIPSGGHYGYTF.

This clone was seen more than once but under ten times. The chain combines TRBV10-3 with TRBJ2-6; D unresolved. The CDR3 is 15 amino acids. With 4 bases removed from V and 4 bases from J, the gap between germline ends came to 11 bases. CDR1 is ENHRY, CDR2 SYGVKD, per germline. In DNA, the CDR3 is TGTGCCATCAGTGGAGACATCCGAGGGGCCAACGTCCTGACTTTC. Amino acid sequence: CAISGDIRGANVLTF.

This clone turned up a few times. The chain has TRBV6-1 and TRBJ2-1; D remains ambiguous. With 2 bases removed from V and 0 bases from J, the gap between germline ends came to 17 bases. Germline values: CDR1 MNHNS, CDR2 SASEGT. The length of the CDR3 is 18 residues. CDR3 amino acids: CASSEQVGRRSSYNEQFF. DNA of the CDR3: TGTGCCAGCAGTGAACAAGTCGGAAGGCGAAGCTCCTACAATGAGCAGTTCTTC.

V gene TRBV18 combines with J gene TRBJ1-1; D remains unclear. Germline CDR1 reads KGHSH; CDR2 reads LQKENI. The CDR3 is 13 residues long. V shed 6 bases and J shed 1 base, with 9 bases lying between them. The CDR3 here is CASSPGPNTEAFF. The CDR3 DNA reads TGTGCCAGCTCCCCGGGTCCGAACACTGAAGCTTTCTTT. Complete variable domain (other parts from reference TRBV18 and TRBJ1-1): NAGVMQNPRHLVRRRGQEARLRCSPMKGHSHVYWYRQLPEEGLKFMVYLQKENIIDESGMPKERFSAEFPKEGPSILRIQQVVRGDSAAYFCASSPGPNTEAFFGQGTRLTVV.

J is TRBJ2-1 and V is TRBV5-1, with no clear D. Trimming cost V 6 bases and J 2 bases, with 15 bases left between them. Germline values: CDR1 SGHRS, CDR2 YFSETQ. The CDR3 loop spans 15 amino acids. The CDR3 sequence: CASTHEWGTYNEQFF. The CDR3 region has the DNA TGCGCCAGCACCCATGAGTGGGGTACCTACAATGAGCAGTTCTTC. Variable domain in full (rest from reference TRBV5-1 and TRBJ2-1): KAGVTQTPRYLIKTRGQQVTLSCSPISGHRSVSWYQQTPGQGLQFLFEYFSETQRNKGNFPGRFSGRQFSNSRSEMNVSTLELGDSALYLCASTHEWGTYNEQFFGPGTRLTVL.

The chain carries TRBV5-5 and TRBJ1-4, with a weak D call TRBD1 (6 bases). The germline gives CDR1 SGHKS, CDR2 YYEKEE (reference sequence). Deletions cut 3 bases from V and 1 base from J, with 7 bases between. The CDR3 runs 14 residues. This CDR3 reads CASSSDRTNEKLFF. DNA for the CDR3: TGTGCCAGCAGCTCGGACAGAACTAATGAAAAACTGTTTTTT.

The chain uses TRBV5-4 and TRBJ1-2, with D tentatively TRBD1 (5 bases). Germline V gives CDR1 SGHNT, CDR2 YYREEE (reference sequence). The CDR3 runs to 14 residues. Trimming took 2 bases from V and 1 from J, leaving 9 bases between them. CDR3 nucleotides: TGTGCCAGCAGCTTCCCAGGGAATAACTATGGCTACACCTTC. Translation: CASSFPGNNYGYTF. Full variable domain (remainder filled in from reference TRBV5-4 and TRBJ1-2): ETGVTQSPTHLIKTRGQQVTLRCSSQSGHNTVSWYQQALGQGPQFIFQYYREEENGRGNFPPRFSGLQFPNYSSELNVNALELDDSALYLCASSFPGNNYGYTFGSGTRLTVV.